The next 29 T cell receptor beta chains were all read from a single sample in a study of CD8 T cells in ankylosing spondylitis (dated by TCRdb to about 2017). Library method: 5' RACE. For sequencing, an Illumina HiSeq 2500 was employed. In-frame beta chains were kept once TCRdb had trimmed the public reads at Q25 with fastp and called clones with MiXCR. Every CDR3 protein is listed once, alongside the most common genes and DNA of its rows. For this sample the table gives approximately 250,000 distinct CDR3 sequences, of which 32% were detected only once. About 4.2% of the sample is in the top ten clones. The sample consisted of blood, either unsorted or a sorted T cell fraction (not recorded which). These receptors were collected from a male donor with ankylosing spondylitis or in good health (not recorded which).

The V and J genes are TRBV7-3 and TRBJ2-1, with 9 bases lining up with TRBD2. Germline V gives CDR1 SGHTA, CDR2 FQGTGA. CDR3 length: 14 amino acids. The J segment lost 4 bases and the V segment lost 7 bases, leaving 5 bases of the junction unmatched. The CDR3 is CASTAGGPYNEQFF. CDR3 nucleotide sequence: TGTGCCAGCACCGCGGGGGGGCCGTACAATGAGCAGTTCTTC.

V is TRBV11-2 and J is TRBJ1-3; no clear D. The CDR3 sequence is 18 residues long. Germline-derived CDR1 and CDR2 are SGHAT and FQNNGV. Trimming shortened V by 0 bases and J by 4 bases, and 19 bases separated the two germline ends. This CDR3 reads CASSLEVLKKAGGNTIYF. CDR3 sequence (DNA): TGTGCCAGCAGCTTAGAAGTCCTCAAAAAGGCCGGCGGAAACACCATATATTTT.

The rearrangement joins TRBV18 to TRBJ2-1, with a weak D call TRBD1 (6 bases). The germline V gene has CDR1 KGHSH and CDR2 LQKENI. The CDR3 is 16 residues long. V lost 2 bases, J lost 2 bases, and 13 bases lay in between. As DNA, the CDR3 is TGTGCCAGCTCACCAGGGGGCAGGGGAGCCTACAATGAGCAGTTCTTC. It translates to CASSPGGRGAYNEQFF.

This clonotype showed up just a few times. J is TRBJ2-7 and V is TRBV3-1; D gene ambiguous. The CDR3 length is 15 residues. Per germline, CDR1 LGHDT and CDR2 YNNKEL (reference sequence). V lost 0 bases to trimming and J lost 0 bases, with 9 bases between them. The CDR3 nucleotides are TGTGCCAGCAGCCAAGATCACAGCCCCTCCTACGAGCAGTACTTC. Its translation is CASSQDHSPSYEQYF.

The gene calls are TRBV4-1 and TRBJ2-3, with TRBD2 matching over 7 bases. The CDR3 extends over 14 amino acids. Germline trimming cut 7 bases from V and 3 bases from J; bases unmatched to any gene: 7. Germline assignment: CDR1 MGHRA and CDR2 YSYEKL. CDR3: CASNKPGGTDTQYF. The DNA of the CDR3 is TGCGCCAGCAACAAACCGGGGGGTACAGATACGCAGTATTTT.

The chain recombines TRBV7-9 with TRBJ2-1, with 9 bases aligning to TRBD2. Losses at the gene ends were 3 bases for V and 6 bases for J; bases not matched to a gene: 3. CDR1 is SEHNR and CDR2 is FQNEAQ in the germline V gene (reference sequence). The CDR3 consists of 14 residues. CDR3 DNA: TGTGCCAGCAGCTTGCGGGGGGGCGCCAATGAGCAGTTCTTC. This codes for CASSLRGGANEQFF.

This clonotype came up a few times. CDR3 DNA: TGTGCCAGCAGTTTGAGCGCGAGTTATGGCTACACCTTC. This translates into CASSLSASYGYTF. V gene TRBV27 combines with J gene TRBJ1-2; D call uncertain. CDR3 length equals 13 residues. The germline gives CDR1 MNHEY, CDR2 SMNVEV (reference sequence). Trimming removed 3 bases at V and 5 bases at J, with 10 bases between.

The J gene is TRBJ2-1, the V gene TRBV12-3 or TRBV12-4, with TRBD2 matching 8 bases. Trimming took 5 bases from V and 0 from J; bases not matched to a gene: 3. The CDR3 spans 15 residues. The CDR3 region has the DNA TGTGCCAGCAGTCCGGGGGGGAGCTCCTACAATGAGCAGTTCTTC. It yields the protein CASSPGGSSYNEQFF.

The chain links TRBV10-1 to TRBJ2-3, with D perhaps matching TRBD1 or TRBD2 (6 bases each). CDR3 length equals 18 residues. From germline, CDR1 is WNHNN and CDR2 SYGVQD (reference sequence). Trimming removed 3 bases at V and 2 bases at J, with 21 bases between. This chain's CDR3 is CASSDFRGQDYLTDTQYF. The CDR3 nucleotides read TGCGCCAGCAGTGATTTCAGGGGCCAGGACTACCTCACAGATACGCAGTATTTT.

The chain couples TRBV5-6 to TRBJ2-2; 10 bases line up with TRBD1. CDR3 length: 15 residues. V lost 6 bases, J lost 5 bases, and 7 bases stayed unmatched. Germline V gene data show CDR1 as SGHDT and CDR2 as YYEEEE. The CDR3 region has the DNA TGTGCCAGCAACGACAGGGGGCTGGGGACCGGGGAGCTGTTTTTT. Protein product: CASNDRGLGTGELFF.

The chain joins TRBV18 to TRBJ2-7; TRBD2 might be the D (6 bases). The CDR3 is 14 amino acids. From germline, CDR1 is KGHSH and CDR2 LQKENI. V was clipped by 6 bases and J by 2 bases, with 14 bases between them. CDR3 DNA: TGTGCCAGCTCCGGTGGCGGGGACCCCTACGAGCAGTACTTC. Its translation: CASSGGGDPYEQYF.

The rearrangement links TRBV6-1 to TRBJ2-2; TRBD1 matches 8 bases. CDR1 and CDR2 from the germline V gene are MNHNS and SASEGT. Trimming at V came to 4 bases and at J to 6 bases, leaving 7 bases not matched to a gene. The CDR3 sequence is 15 residues long. CDR3 coding DNA: TGTGCCAGCAGTGGACAGGGGAAAGGGGCCGGGGAGCTGTTTTTT. Amino acid sequence: CASSGQGKGAGELFF.

The V and J genes are TRBV27 and TRBJ2-7; D unresolved. Germline V gene lookup returns CDR1 MNHEY and CDR2 SMNVEV (reference sequence). V was clipped by 5 bases and J by 0 bases, with 5 bases between them. The CDR3 spans 12 residues. The CDR3 coding sequence is TGTGCCAGCAGTAAGAACTCCTACGAGCAGTACTTC. Translated, it gives CASSKNSYEQYF.

The CDR3 here is CASSLSRSYEQYF. Here the CDR3 DNA reads TGTGCCAGCAGCTTAAGTAGGTCCTACGAGCAGTACTTC. The chain recombines TRBV7-9 with TRBJ2-7; no reliable D call. Trimming stripped 2 bases from V and 1 base from J, with 6 bases between. This CDR3 has 13 amino acids. CDR1 is SEHNR and CDR2 is FQNEAQ in the germline V gene (reference sequence).

This clonotype was counted ten times or more. This chain joins TRBV6-5 and TRBJ1-2; 9 nucleotides match TRBD1. There are 14 residues in the CDR3. Trimming at V came to 1 base and at J to 5 bases, leaving 2 bases not matched to a gene. The V gene's germline CDR1 is MNHEY and CDR2 SVGAGI. CDR3 sequence reads: CASSYYGTGYGYTF. CDR3 DNA sequence: TGTGCCAGCAGTTACTATGGGACAGGGTATGGCTACACCTTC.

The rearrangement links TRBV18 to TRBJ2-7; D is possibly TRBD1 or TRBD2 (5 bases each). Deletions cut 0 bases from V and 6 bases from J, with 18 bases between. The CDR3 sequence is 16 residues long. The V gene's germline CDR1 is KGHSH and CDR2 LQKENI. The CDR3 nucleotides are TGTGCCAGCTCACCACCGGGACCCTTAGAGGAAGGCGAGCAGTACTTC. This codes for CASSPPGPLEEGEQYF.

The chain is built from TRBV9 and TRBJ1-2; D is possibly TRBD1 (6 bases). V gave up 4 bases and J gave up 4 bases, with 14 bases separating them. The CDR3 runs 14 residues. Germline loops: CDR1 SGDLS, CDR2 YYNGEE. This CDR3 reads CASSSPGGAYGYTF. CDR3 sequence (DNA): TGTGCCAGCAGCTCCCCCGGGGGGGCCTATGGCTACACCTTC.

This clonotype was observed a handful of times. The chain has TRBV29-1 and TRBJ2-1; D may be TRBD2 (6 bases). The germline V and J ends were trimmed by 3 bases and 5 bases, with 14 bases remaining between them. Per germline, CDR1 SQVTM and CDR2 ANQGSEA. The CDR3 sequence is 14 residues long. CDR3 sequence reads: CSVDPPGGHNEQFF. CDR3 nucleotide sequence: TGCAGCGTTGACCCCCCCGGGGGACACAATGAGCAGTTCTTC.

This clonotype was found a few times. The V call is TRBV12-3 or TRBV12-4, the J call TRBJ2-7, with D uncertain. Trimming stripped 6 bases from V and 3 bases from J, with 15 bases between. The CDR3 loop spans 14 amino acids. The CDR3 loop reads CASSRTELSYEQYF. The CDR3 coding sequence is TGTGCCAGCAGCCGGACGGAGCTTAGCTACGAGCAGTACTTC.

This clonotype was observed a few times. This sequence joins TRBV7-6 and TRBJ2-1; TRBD2 might be the D (5 bases). Germline V gene data show CDR1 as SGHVS and CDR2 as FNYEAQ. Deletions cut 1 base from V and 6 bases from J, with 10 bases between. This CDR3 region has 14 residues. In DNA form, the CDR3 reads TGTGCCAGCAGCTTAGGAGGGCTCGTCAATGAGCAGTTCTTC. Amino acid sequence: CASSLGGLVNEQFF.

This clonotype has only one observation. The chain recombines TRBV9 with TRBJ2-7; 7 bases are a match to TRBD1. J gave up 1 base and V 5 bases, and 6 bases lay outside the gene matches. The CDR3 has 14 amino acids. Germline V CDR1 and CDR2: SGDLS, YYNGEE. The CDR3 here is CASSRGQGSYEQYF. The CDR3, as DNA: TGTGCCAGCAGTAGGGGGCAAGGATCCTACGAGCAGTACTTC.

The gene calls are TRBV12-3 or TRBV12-4 and TRBJ1-1; D is ambiguous. The CDR3 has 17 residues. V lost 0 bases and J 4 bases, leaving 18 bases between the germline ends. CDR3 DNA sequence: TGTGCCAGCAGTTTAGCGCGAGTCGGGATTGGAGGCACTGAAGCTTTCTTT. It encodes CASSLARVGIGGTEAFF.

This clonotype has just a few counts. Its ends do not fully match the called genes, so a read error is possible. The chain uses TRBV7-7 and TRBJ2-7, with 10 bases fitting TRBD1. Germline loops: CDR1 SSHAT, CDR2 FNYEAQ (reference sequence). The CDR3 consists of 17 residues. The CDR3 bases are TGTGCTAGCAGCCTAACCGGGACAGGGGTTTCACCCTACGAGCAGTACTTC. It encodes CASSLTGTGVSPYEQYF.

On this clonotype itself: With a much larger clone just one base away, this may be a read error. This sequence joins TRBV27 and TRBJ2-5; D gene unclear. This CDR3 has 11 residues. Per the germline V gene, CDR1 is MNHEY and CDR2 is SMNVEV (reference sequence). V was clipped by 5 bases and J by 0 bases, with 1 base between them. The CDR3: CASSHQETQYF. CDR3 nucleotide sequence: TGTGCCAGCAGTCACCAAGAGACCCAGTACTTC.

The chain combines TRBV7-9 with TRBJ2-7; 11 nucleotides line up with TRBD1. CDR3 length equals 14 residues. Germline loops: CDR1 SEHNR, CDR2 FQNEAQ (reference sequence). V lost 5 bases, J lost 3 bases, and 3 bases stayed unmatched. Written as DNA, the CDR3 is TGTGCCAGCAGCCGGGGGACAGGGGGCTACGAGCAGTACTTC. The encoded protein is CASSRGTGGYEQYF.

This rearrangement joins TRBV4-2 to TRBJ2-7, with D possibly called TRBD1 or TRBD2 (5 bases each). Germline CDR1 and CDR2: LGHNA and YNFKEQ. Trimming removed 0 bases from V and 2 bases from J, with 11 bases in between. The CDR3 consists of 15 residues. CDR3: CASSQELGETYEQYF. As DNA, the CDR3 is TGTGCCAGCAGCCAAGAACTAGGGGAGACCTACGAGCAGTACTTC.

This clonotype appeared a few times. The chain combines TRBV7-2 with TRBJ2-1, with 7 bases that match TRBD2. Germline V lookup: CDR1 SGHTA, CDR2 FQGNSA. The CDR3 is made up of 15 amino acids. J lost 0 bases, V lost 6 bases, and 5 bases had no gene match. CDR3 bases: TGTGCCAGCAGGGCCGGGGGGAGCTCCTACAATGAGCAGTTCTTC. Its protein is CASRAGGSSYNEQFF.

This clonotype appeared many times. This chain connects TRBV27 to TRBJ2-3; D gene uncertain. Deletions cut 6 bases from V and 0 bases from J, with 1 base between. The germline gives CDR1 MNHEY, CDR2 SMNVEV (reference sequence). There are 11 residues in the CDR3. The CDR3 nucleotides are TGTGCCAGCAGGAGCACAGATACGCAGTATTTT. It specifies CASRSTDTQYF.

This clonotype came up once. The chain joins TRBV10-2 to TRBJ2-3; D gene uncertain. V gave up 4 bases and J gave up 1 base, with 15 bases separating them. The CDR3 has 16 residues. Germline V gives CDR1 WSHSY, CDR2 SAAADI. CDR3 sequence reads: CASSGTFLSRTDTQYF. DNA of the CDR3: TGCGCCAGCAGTGGTACGTTTCTGTCCCGCACAGATACGCAGTATTTT.